This T cell receptor (beta chain) was observed in a study of control samples from healthy donors and cancer patients. Deletions cut 5 bases from V and 4 bases from J, with 9 bases between. CDR3 length equals 13 residues. Germline loops: CDR1 SNHLY, CDR2 FYNNEI. TCRdb's copy holds only in-frame clones and misses some; the assay was immunoSEQ multiplex PCR. The table records fewer than 95,000 clones, over 65% of them present only once. The chain combines TRBV2 with TRBJ1-5; D may be TRBD1 (6 bases). The sequence came from a middle-aged woman in good health. Sequencing was performed on blood. CDR3 region: CASSRTDNQPQHF. The CDR3, as DNA: TGTGCCAGCAGTCGGACAGATAATCAGCCCCAGCATTTT.